The entry below describes one T cell receptor (beta chain). The data were obtained in a study of beta chain features in type 1 diabetes. Trimming removed 6 bases from V and 3 bases from J; junction bases left unmatched: 1. This CDR3 comprises 14 residues. Germline V gene data show CDR1 as MNHEY and CDR2 as SMNVEV (reference sequence). Reverse transcription of all isolated RNA meant that expressed TCRB transcripts were sequenced. Here immunoSEQ multiplex PCR was the method, and the copy in TCRdb shows in-frame clones only, minus some. The table records approximately 400,000 clones, about 15% of them present only once.

The V gene is TRBV27, the J gene TRBJ2-1, with 11 positions matching TRBD2. This TCR came from a woman in her late teens or twenties in good health. Input material: naive CD4+ T cells from blood. The CDR3 spells CASRLAGDYNEQFF. The CDR3, as DNA: TGTGCCAGCAGACTAGCGGGAGACTACAATGAGCAGTTCTTC.